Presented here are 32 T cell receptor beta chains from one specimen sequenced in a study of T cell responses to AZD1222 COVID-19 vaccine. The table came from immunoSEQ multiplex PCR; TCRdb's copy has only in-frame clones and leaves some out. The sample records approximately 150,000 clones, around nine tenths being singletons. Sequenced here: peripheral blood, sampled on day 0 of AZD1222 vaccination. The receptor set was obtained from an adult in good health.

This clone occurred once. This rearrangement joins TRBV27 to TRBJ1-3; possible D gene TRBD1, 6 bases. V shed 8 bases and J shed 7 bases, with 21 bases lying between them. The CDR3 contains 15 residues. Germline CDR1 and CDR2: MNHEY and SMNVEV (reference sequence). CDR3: CASASWTAGDNTIYF. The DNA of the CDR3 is TGTGCCAGCGCTTCGTGGACAGCCGGCGACAACACCATATATTTT.

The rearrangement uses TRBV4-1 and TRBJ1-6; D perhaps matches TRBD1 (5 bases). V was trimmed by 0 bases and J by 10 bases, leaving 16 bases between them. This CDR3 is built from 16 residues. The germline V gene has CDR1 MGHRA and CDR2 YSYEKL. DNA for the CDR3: TGCGCCAGCAGCCAAGAGTATCCGGGACTCGGGTCACCCCTCCACTTT. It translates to CASSQEYPGLGSPLHF.

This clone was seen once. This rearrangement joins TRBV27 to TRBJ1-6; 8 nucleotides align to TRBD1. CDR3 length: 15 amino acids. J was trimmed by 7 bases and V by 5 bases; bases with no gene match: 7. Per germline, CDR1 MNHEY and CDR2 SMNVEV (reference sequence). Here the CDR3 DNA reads TGTGCCAGCAGTCCCCGGACAGGGACAAATTCACCCCTCCACTTT. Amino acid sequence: CASSPRTGTNSPLHF.

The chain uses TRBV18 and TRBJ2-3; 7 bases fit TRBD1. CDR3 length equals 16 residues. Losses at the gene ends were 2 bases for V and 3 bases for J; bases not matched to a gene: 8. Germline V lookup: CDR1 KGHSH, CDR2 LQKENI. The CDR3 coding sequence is TGTGCCAGCTCACCAGACAGGGTAGAATGGACAGATACGCAGTATTTT. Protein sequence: CASSPDRVEWTDTQYF.

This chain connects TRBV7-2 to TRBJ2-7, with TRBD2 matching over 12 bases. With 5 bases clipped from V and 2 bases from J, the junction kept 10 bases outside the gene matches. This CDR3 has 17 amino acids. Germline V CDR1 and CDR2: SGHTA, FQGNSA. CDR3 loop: CASSILAGGHQPYEQYF. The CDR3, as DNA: TGTGCCAGCAGCATACTAGCGGGAGGACACCAGCCCTACGAGCAGTACTTC.

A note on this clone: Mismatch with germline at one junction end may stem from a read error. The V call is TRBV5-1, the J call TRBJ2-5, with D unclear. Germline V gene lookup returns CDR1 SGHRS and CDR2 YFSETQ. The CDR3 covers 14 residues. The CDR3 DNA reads TGCGCCAGCAGCTTGCGGTCGACTCCCACGAGGCTTGACTTC. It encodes CASSLRSTPTRLDF.

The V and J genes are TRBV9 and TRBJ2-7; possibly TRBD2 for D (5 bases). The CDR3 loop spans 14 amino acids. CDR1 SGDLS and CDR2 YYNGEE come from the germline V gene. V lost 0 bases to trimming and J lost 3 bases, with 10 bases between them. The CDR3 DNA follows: TGTGCCAGCAGCGTAGACGGGGATCTCTACGAGCAGTACTTC. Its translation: CASSVDGDLYEQYF.

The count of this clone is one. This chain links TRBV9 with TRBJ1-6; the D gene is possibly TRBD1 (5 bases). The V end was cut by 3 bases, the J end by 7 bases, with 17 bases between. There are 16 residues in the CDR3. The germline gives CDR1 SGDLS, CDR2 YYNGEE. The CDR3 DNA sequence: TGTGCCAGCAGCGCCGACATGGGACGGATAAATTCACCCCTCCACTTT. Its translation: CASSADMGRINSPLHF.

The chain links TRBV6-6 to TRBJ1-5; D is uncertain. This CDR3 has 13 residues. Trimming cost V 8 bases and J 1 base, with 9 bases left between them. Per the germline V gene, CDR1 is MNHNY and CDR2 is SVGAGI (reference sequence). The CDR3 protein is CASGWASNQPQHF. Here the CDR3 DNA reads TGTGCCAGCGGGTGGGCGAGCAATCAGCCCCAGCATTTT.

The CDR3 protein is CASSSGRGTDTQYF. The DNA for the CDR3 is TGTGCCAGCAGCTCAGGCAGGGGGACAGATACGCAGTATTTT. This rearrangement joins TRBV7-8 to TRBJ2-3, with 7 bases aligning to TRBD1. Germline lookup yields CDR1 SGHVS and CDR2 FQNEAQ. The CDR3 covers 14 residues. The ends lost 4 bases at V and 3 bases at J; junction bases unmatched: 4.

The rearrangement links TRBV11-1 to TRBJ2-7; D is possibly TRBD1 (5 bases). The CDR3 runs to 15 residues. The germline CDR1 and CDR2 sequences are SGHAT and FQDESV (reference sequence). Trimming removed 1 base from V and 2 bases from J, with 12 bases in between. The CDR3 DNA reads TGTGCCAGCAGCTTAGGTACAGGAATGACCTACGAGCAGTACTTC. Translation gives CASSLGTGMTYEQYF.

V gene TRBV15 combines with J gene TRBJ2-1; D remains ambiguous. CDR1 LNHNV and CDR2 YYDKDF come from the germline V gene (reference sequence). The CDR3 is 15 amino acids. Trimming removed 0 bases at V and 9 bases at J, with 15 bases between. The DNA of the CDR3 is TGTGCCACCAGCAGAGAAGTCCGCCGAAAGGGTGAGCAGTTCTTC. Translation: CATSREVRRKGEQFF.

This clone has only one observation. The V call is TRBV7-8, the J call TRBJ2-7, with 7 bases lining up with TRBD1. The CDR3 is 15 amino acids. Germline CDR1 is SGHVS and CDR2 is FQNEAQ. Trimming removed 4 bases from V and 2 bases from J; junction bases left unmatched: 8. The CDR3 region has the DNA TGTGCCAGCAGCTCTCAATCCGGGACAGCCTACGAGCAGTACTTC. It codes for CASSSQSGTAYEQYF.

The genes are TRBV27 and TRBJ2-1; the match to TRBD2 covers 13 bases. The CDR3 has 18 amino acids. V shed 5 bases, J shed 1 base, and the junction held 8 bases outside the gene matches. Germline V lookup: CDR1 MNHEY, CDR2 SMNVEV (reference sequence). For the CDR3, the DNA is TGTGCCAGCAGTCCCCGGACTAGCGGGAGTAGGTCCTACAATGAGCAGTTCTTC. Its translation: CASSPRTSGSRSYNEQFF.

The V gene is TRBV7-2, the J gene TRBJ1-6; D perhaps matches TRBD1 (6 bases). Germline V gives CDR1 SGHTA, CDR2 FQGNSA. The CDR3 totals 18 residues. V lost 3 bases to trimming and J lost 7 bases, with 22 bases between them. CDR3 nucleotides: TGTGCCAGCAGCTTGGAGAGACAGGCCCGCGGGGTAAATTCACCCCTCCACTTT. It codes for CASSLERQARGVNSPLHF.

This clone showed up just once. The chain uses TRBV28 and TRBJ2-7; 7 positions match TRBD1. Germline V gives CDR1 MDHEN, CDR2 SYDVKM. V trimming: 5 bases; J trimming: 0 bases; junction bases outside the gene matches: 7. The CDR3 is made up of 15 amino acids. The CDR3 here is CASSRPGQSSYEQYV. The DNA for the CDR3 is TGTGCCAGCAGTCGTCCGGGACAGTCCTCCTACGAGCAGTACGTC.

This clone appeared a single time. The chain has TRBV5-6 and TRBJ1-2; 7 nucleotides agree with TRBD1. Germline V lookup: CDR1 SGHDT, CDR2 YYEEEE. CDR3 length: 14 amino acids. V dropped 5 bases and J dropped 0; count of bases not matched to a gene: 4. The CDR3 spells CASRHRGTNYGYTF. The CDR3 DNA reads TGTGCCAGCAGGCACAGGGGAACTAACTATGGCTACACCTTC.

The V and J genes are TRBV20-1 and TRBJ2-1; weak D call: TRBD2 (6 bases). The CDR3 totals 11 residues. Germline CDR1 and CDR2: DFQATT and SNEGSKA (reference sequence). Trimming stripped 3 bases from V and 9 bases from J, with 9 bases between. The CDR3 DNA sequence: TGCAGTGCTAGTCAGGGACTTGAGCAGTTCTTC. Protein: CSASQGLEQFF.

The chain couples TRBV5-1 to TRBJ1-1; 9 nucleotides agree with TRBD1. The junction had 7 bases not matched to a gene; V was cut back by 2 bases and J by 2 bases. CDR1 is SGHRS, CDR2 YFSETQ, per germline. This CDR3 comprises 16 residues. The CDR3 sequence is CASSLWGTGPNTEAFF. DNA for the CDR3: TGCGCCAGCAGCTTATGGGGGACAGGGCCTAACACTGAAGCTTTCTTT.

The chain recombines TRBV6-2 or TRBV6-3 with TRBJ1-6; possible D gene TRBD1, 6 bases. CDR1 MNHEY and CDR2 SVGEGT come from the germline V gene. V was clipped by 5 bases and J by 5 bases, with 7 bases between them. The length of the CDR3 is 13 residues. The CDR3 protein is CASSGTNNSPLHF. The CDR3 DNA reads TGTGCCAGCAGTGGGACAAATAATTCACCCCTCCACTTT.

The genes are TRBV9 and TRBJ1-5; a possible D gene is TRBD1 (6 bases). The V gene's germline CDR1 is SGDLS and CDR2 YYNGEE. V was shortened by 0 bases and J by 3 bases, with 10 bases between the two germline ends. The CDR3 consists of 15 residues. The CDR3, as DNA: TGTGCCAGCAGCGTAGGGGACACCTCCAATCAGCCCCAGCATTTT. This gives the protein CASSVGDTSNQPQHF. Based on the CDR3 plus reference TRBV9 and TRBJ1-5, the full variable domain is DSGVTQTPKHLITATGQRVTLRCSPRSGDLSVYWYQQSLDQGLQFLIQYYNGEERAKGNILERFSAQQFPDLHSELNLSSLELGDSALYFCASSVGDTSNQPQHFGDGTRLSIL.

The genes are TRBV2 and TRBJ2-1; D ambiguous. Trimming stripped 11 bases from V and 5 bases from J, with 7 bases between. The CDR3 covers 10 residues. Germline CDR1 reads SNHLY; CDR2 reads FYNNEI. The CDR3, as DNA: TGTGCCGCCGCCGACAATGAGCAGTTCTTC. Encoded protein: CAAADNEQFF.

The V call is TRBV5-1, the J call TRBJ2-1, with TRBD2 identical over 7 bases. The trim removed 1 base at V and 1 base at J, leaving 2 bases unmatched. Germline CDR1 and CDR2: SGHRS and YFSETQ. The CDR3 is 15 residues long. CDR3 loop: CASSLLRESYNEQFF. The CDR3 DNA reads TGCGCCAGCAGCTTGTTGCGGGAGTCCTACAATGAGCAGTTCTTC.

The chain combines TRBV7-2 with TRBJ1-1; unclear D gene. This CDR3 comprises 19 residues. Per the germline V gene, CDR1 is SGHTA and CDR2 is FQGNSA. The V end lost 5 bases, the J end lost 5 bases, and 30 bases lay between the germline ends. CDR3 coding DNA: TGTGCCAGCAGCCGTACAGTGGAAGGCTTTGAATTTACTCGGACTGAAGCTTTCTTT. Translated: CASSRTVEGFEFTRTEAFF.

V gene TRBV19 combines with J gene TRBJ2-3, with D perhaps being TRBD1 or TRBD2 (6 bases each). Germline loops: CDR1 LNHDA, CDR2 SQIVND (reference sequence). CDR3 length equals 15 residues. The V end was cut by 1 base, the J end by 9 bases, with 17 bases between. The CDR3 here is CASSIVGGDGGTQYF. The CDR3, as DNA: TGTGCCAGTAGTATAGTTGGCGGGGACGGGGGCACGCAGTATTTT.

The CDR3 coding sequence is TGTGCCAGCAGTGAAGCTGGAGGATTAACTGAAGCTTTCTTT. Its translation: CASSEAGGLTEAFF. The rearrangement joins TRBV6-1 to TRBJ1-1; D gene ambiguous. The CDR3 covers 14 residues. V dropped 0 bases and J dropped 5 bases, with 10 bases sitting between them. Germline V gives CDR1 MNHNS, CDR2 SASEGT.

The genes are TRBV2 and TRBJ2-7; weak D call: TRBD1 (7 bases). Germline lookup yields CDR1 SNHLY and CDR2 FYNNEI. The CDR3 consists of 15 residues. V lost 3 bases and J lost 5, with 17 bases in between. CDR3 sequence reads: CASSDPGAGGDEQYV. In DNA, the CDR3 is TGTGCCAGCAGTGATCCGGGGGCAGGGGGTGACGAGCAGTACGTC.

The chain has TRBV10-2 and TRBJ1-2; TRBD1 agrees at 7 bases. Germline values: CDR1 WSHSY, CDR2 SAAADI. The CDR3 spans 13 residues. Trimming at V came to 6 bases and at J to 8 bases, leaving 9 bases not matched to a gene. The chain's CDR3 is CASRRDRAEGYTF. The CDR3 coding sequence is TGCGCCAGCAGACGAGACAGGGCGGAAGGCTACACCTTC.

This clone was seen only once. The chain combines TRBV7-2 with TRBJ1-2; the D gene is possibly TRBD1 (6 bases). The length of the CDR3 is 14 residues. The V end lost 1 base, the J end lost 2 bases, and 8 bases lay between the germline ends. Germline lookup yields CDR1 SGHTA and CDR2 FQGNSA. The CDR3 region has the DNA TGTGCCAGCAGCTTAGTGGGGGCAAACTATGGCTACACCTTC. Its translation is CASSLVGANYGYTF.

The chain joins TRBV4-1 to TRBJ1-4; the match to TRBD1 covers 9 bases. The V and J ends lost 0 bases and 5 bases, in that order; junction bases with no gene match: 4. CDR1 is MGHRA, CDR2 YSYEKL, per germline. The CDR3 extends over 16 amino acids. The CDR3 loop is CASSQDLGTGNEKLFF. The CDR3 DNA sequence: TGCGCCAGCAGCCAAGATTTGGGGACAGGGAATGAAAAACTGTTTTTT.

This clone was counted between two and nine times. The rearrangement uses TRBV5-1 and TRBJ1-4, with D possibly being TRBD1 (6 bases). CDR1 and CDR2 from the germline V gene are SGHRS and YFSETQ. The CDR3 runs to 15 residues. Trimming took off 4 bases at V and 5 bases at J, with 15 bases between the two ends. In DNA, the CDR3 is TGCGCCAGCAGCCTACGGGGGACATCGAATGAAAAACTGTTTTTT. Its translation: CASSLRGTSNEKLFF.

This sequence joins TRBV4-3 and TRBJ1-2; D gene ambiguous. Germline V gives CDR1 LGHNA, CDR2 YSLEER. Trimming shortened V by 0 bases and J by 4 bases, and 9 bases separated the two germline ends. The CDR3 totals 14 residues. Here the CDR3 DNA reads TGCGCCAGCAGCCAAGACCGAGGTCGCTATGGCTACACCTTC. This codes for CASSQDRGRYGYTF.